These 6 T cell receptor gamma chains originate from one sample sequenced in a study of gamma delta lymphoproliferative disorders and STAT genes. TCRdb re-processed the multiplex PCR reads via CATT. Here the sample spans roughly 2,000 gamma-chain clones, roughly a tenth being singletons. PBMCs from patients and controls supplied the genomic DNA for sequencing. The sequenced sample was blood. These receptors were collected from a human donor with gamma-delta T-cell large granular lymphocyte leukemia.

This clone was counted only a few times. The chain has TRGV5 and TRGJ1 or TRGJ2. Because TCRdb records no J gene, it was assigned here through a match of the DNA to germline. With V trimmed by 1 base and J by 7 bases, 7 bases remained unmatched. Looked up from germline, CDR1 is VINAFY and CDR2 is YDVSNSKD. The CDR3 contains 13 residues. The CDR3 nucleotides are TGTGCCACCTGGGACAGTCGCGGATATAAGAAACTCTTT. It codes for CATWDSRGYKKLF.

The chain carries TRGV2 and TRGJ1 or TRGJ2. The J gene, missing from TCRdb, was assigned here through DNA to germline matching. The CDR3 length is 12 residues. Germline V gene lookup returns CDR1 EGSNGY and CDR2 YDSYNSKV. After removal of 0 bases from V and 6 bases from J, the junction contained 2 bases not matched to a gene. CDR3 nucleotide sequence: TGTGCCACCTGGGACGGGTGTTATAAGAAACTCTTT. Encoded protein: CATWDGCYKKLF.

For this clone: TCRdb assigns this DNA the protein of a much larger clone, which departs from its translation at residue 7; this likely reflects a read error, and the protein shown comes from translating the DNA. This rearrangement joins TRGV10 to TRGJ1 or TRGJ2. The J gene, not given by TCRdb, was assigned here from a germline match of the nucleotide sequence. TRGV10 is labeled an ORF, and its function is uncertain. The CDR3 has 12 amino acids. The trim removed 8 bases at V and 8 bases at J, leaving 10 bases unmatched. CDR3 DNA sequence: TGTGCTGCGTGGGCTAAGTTGGATAAGAAACTCTTT. This gives the protein CAAWAKLDKKLF.

In its sample, this clone ranks as medium-sized. The V call is TRGV10, the J call TRGJ1 or TRGJ2. Because TCRdb records no J gene, it was assigned here through a match of the DNA to germline. TRGV10 is an ORF, and what it does is uncertain. After removal of 8 bases from V and 11 bases from J, the junction contained 13 bases not matched to a gene. The CDR3 runs 12 residues. The CDR3 nucleotides are TGTGCTGCGTGGGATCCCCTCTGTGAGAAACTCTTT. Translation: CAAWDPLCEKLF.

Of note for this clone: Other DNA sequences in the sample encode the same CDR3. The chain recombines TRGV8 with TRGJ1 or TRGJ2. Here the J gene came from matching the DNA to germline, since TCRdb omits it. The CDR3 covers 12 residues. Germline V gene data show CDR1 as VENAVY and CDR2 as YDSYNSRV. With 5 bases clipped from V and 3 bases from J, the junction kept 4 bases outside the gene matches. CDR3 bases: TGTGCCACCTGGGGCCTTTATTATAAGAAACTCTTT. Protein sequence: CATWGLYYKKLF.

The CDR3 coding sequence is TGTGCCACCTGGGACGGGCCCCTTAAGAAACTCTTT. This codes for CATWDGPLKKLF. V is TRGV2 and J is TRGJ1 or TRGJ2. Assignment of the J gene here rests on matching the DNA to germline, because TCRdb gives none. Germline trimming cut 0 bases from V and 9 bases from J; bases unmatched to any gene: 5. Germline V gene sequence: CDR1 EGSNGY, CDR2 YDSYNSKV. CDR3 size: 12 residues.